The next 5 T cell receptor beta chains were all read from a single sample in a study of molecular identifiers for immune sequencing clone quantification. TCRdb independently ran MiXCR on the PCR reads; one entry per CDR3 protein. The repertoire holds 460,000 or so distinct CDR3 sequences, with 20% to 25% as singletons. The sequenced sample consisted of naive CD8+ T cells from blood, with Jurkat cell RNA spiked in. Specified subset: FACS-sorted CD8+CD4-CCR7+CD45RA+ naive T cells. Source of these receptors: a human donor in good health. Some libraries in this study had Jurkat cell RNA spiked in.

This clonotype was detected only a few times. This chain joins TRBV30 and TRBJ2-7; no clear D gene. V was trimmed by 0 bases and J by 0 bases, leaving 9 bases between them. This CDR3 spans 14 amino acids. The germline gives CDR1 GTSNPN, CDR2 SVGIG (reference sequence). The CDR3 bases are TGTGCCTGGAGTGTAACGACAAACTCCTACGAGCAGTACTTC. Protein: CAWSVTTNSYEQYF.

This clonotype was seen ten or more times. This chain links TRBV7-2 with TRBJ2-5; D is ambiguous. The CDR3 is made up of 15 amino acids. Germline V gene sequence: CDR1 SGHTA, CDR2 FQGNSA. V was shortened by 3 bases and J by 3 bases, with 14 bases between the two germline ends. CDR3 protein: CASSFDLGPKETQYF. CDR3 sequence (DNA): TGTGCCAGCAGCTTCGATCTCGGGCCAAAAGAGACCCAGTACTTC.

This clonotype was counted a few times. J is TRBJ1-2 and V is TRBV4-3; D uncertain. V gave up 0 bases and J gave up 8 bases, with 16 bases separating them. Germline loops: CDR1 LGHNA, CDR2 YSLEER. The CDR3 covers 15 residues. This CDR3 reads CASSQDLTPIEGYTF. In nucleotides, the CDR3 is TGCGCCAGCAGCCAAGATTTAACTCCAATCGAAGGCTACACCTTC.

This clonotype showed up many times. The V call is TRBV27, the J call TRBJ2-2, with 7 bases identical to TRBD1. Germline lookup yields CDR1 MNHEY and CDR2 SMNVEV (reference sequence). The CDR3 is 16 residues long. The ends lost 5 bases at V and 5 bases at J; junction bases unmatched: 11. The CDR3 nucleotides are TGTGCCAGCAGTAGCCGGGCAGGGGGATTGACCGGGGAGCTGTTTTTT. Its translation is CASSSRAGGLTGELFF.

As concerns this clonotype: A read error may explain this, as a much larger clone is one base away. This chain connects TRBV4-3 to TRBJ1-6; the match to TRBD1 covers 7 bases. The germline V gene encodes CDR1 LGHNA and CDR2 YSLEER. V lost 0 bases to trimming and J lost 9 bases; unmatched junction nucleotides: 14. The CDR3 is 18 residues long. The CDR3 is CASSQDGAGLQGGSPLHF. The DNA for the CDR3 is TGCGCCAGCAGCCAAGATGGCGCAGGCCTCCAGGGGGGTTCACCCCTCCACTTT.